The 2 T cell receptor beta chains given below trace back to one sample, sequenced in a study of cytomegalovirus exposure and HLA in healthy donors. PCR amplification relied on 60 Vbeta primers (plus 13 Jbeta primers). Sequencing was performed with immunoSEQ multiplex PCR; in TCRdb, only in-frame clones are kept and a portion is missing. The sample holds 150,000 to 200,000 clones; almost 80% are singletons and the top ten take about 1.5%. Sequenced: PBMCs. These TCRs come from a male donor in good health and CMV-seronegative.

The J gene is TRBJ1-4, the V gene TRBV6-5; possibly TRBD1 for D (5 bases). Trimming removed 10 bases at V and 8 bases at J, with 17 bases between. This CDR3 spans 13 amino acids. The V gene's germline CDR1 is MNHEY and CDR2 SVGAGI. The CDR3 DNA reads TGTGCCATCAGGGAGGCCTTGGGAGAAAAACTGTTTTTT. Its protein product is CAIREALGEKLFF.

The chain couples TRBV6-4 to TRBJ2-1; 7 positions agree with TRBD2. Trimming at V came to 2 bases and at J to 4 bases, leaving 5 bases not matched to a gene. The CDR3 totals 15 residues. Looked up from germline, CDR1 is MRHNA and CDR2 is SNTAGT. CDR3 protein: CASSDVGEGYNEQFF. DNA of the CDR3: TGTGCCAGCAGTGACGTGGGGGAGGGTTACAATGAGCAGTTCTTC.